What follows is one T cell receptor (beta chain) and its context. Its specificity is unknown. This record comes from a study of cytomegalovirus exposure and HLA in healthy donors. Study-level points and caveats: It was reported that the classifier diagnosed cytomegalovirus status with high specificity and sensitivity in both the original and validation cohorts. Most TCR sequences showed up rarely, but some public TCRs showed up in many donors. A list of around 150 TCR beta chains associated with cytomegalovirus was given.

The donors were part of the approximately 130-subject validation cohort, which stood apart from the roughly 640-subject first cohort. The CDR3 length is 16 residues. From germline, CDR1 is SGHVS and CDR2 FQNEAQ. V shed 5 bases and J shed 5 bases, with 19 bases lying between them. TCRdb's copy holds only in-frame clones and misses some; the assay was immunoSEQ multiplex PCR. In the table there are approximately 240,000 clones, just over 90% of which are singletons. The chain employs TRBV7-8 and TRBJ2-1; D gene uncertain. The material sequenced was PBMCs. This TCR came from a woman younger than 30 in good health and CMV-seronegative. CDR3 DNA: TGTGCCAGCAGCGATGAACTGATAGTCCGAAACAATGAGCAGTTCTTC. It translates to CASSDELIVRNNEQFF. The complete variable domain, with remaining parts taken from reference TRBV7-8 and TRBJ2-1, reads GAGVSQSPRYKVAKRGQDVALRCDPISGHVSLFWYQQALGQGPEFLTYFQNEAQLDKSGLPSDRFFAERPEGSVSTLKIQRTQQEDSAVYLCASSDELIVRNNEQFFGPGTRLTVL.